This T cell receptor beta chain was recovered during a study of blood T cell repertoires in COVID-19. The germline V gene has CDR1 MDHEN and CDR2 SYDVKM. The CDR3 sequence is 12 residues long. The V end was cut by 7 bases, the J end by 2 bases, with 9 bases between. Only one count was recorded for this clone. TCRdb keeps only in-frame clones here, not all; method: immunoSEQ multiplex PCR. The sample holds 150,000 to 200,000 clones, approximately 84% seen once. The clonotype was recovered from a human donor with acute or convalescent COVID-19. The donor label of this sample is uncertain. V and J are TRBV28 and TRBJ2-7; possible D gene TRBD1, 5 bases. What was sequenced was peripheral blood. CDR3 nucleotide sequence: TGTGCCAGCACCGACAGCCCCTACGAGCAGTACTTC. This encodes CASTDSPYEQYF.